The clone carrying this TCR beta chain occurred many times. TCRdb analysed the 5' RACE reads with MiXCR anew, one entry per CDR3 protein. The sample includes 65,000 to 85,000 distinct CDR3 sequences, 5.5% to 6.5% of them seen just once. This specimen comes from a study of neurological immune-mediated disorders. Time point given: longitudinal time-point 2. The CDR3 is 14 amino acids. Trimming pared 4 bases from V and 3 bases from J, leaving 12 bases between. Per the germline V gene, CDR1 is SGHRS and CDR2 is YFSETQ. The V call is TRBV5-1, the J call TRBJ2-3, with D hard to call. Sequencing was carried out using PBMCs. The TCR comes from a woman aged 55-75 years with multiple sclerosis. CDR3 loop: CASSMVAGTDTQYF. CDR3 bases: TGCGCCAGCAGCATGGTGGCTGGTACAGATACGCAGTATTTT.